This is a list of T cell receptor beta chains from one sample in a study of OX40 agonist ivuxolimab in advanced cancers. TCRdb's copy holds only in-frame clones and misses some; the assay was immunoSEQ multiplex PCR. The sample records about 110,000 clones, 75% to 95% being singletons. The material was CD4+ or CD8+ T cells sorted from blood, obtained in a trial of the OX40 agonist ivuxolimab. These receptors all come from an adult with an advanced solid tumor such as melanoma, head and neck, liver or kidney cancer. The CDR3 runs from the conserved cysteine through the conserved F or W. D genes are given only for firm matches. Clone size is not always given. Where it is, it says once, few, many or a class for expanded clones.

D,V,size,J,CDR3,DNA
-,TRBV7-9,few,TRBJ1-1,CASSLAGDGTEAFF,TGTGCCAGCAGCTTAGCAGGGGACGGCACTGAAGCTTTCTTT
TRBD2,TRBV5-1,-,TRBJ2-7,CASSLAGGSSYEQYF,TGCGCCAGCAGCTTGGCGGGAGGTAGCTCCTACGAGCAGTACTTC
-,TRBV5-8,-,TRBJ2-1,CASSLRGDGSLNEQFF,TGTGCCAGCAGCTTGAGGGGAGATGGGTCCCTCAATGAGCAGTTCTTC
-,TRBV18,-,TRBJ1-5,CASSPSRTQPQHF,TGTGCCAGCTCACCTAGTCGAACTCAGCCCCAGCATTTT
-,TRBV29-1,-,TRBJ2-1,CSVGQNEDNEQFF,TGCAGCGTTGGCCAGAACGAAGACAATGAGCAGTTCTTC
-,TRBV19,-,TRBJ2-1,CASSIGNEQFF,TGTGCCAGTAGTATAGGTAATGAGCAGTTCTTC
TRBD1,TRBV5-1,-,TRBJ2-1,CASSLGTGSHGEQFF,TGCGCCAGCAGCTTAGGGACAGGATCCCACGGGGAGCAGTTCTTC
TRBD2,TRBV2,-,TRBJ2-4,CASSRLAGQGTDIQYF,TGTGCCAGCAGTAGACTAGCGGGGCAGGGCACGGACATTCAGTACTTC
TRBD1,TRBV27,-,TRBJ2-7,CASSPLVGTGGLTYEQYF,TGTGCCAGCAGTCCCCTAGTGGGGACAGGGGGTTTAACCTACGAGCAGTACTTC
-,TRBV5-1,once,TRBJ2-4,CASSPGLWARNIQYF,TGCGCCAGCAGCCCCGGCTTATGGGCTAGAAACATTCAGTACTTC
-,TRBV4-1,-,TRBJ1-5,CASSQHQEEGRQPQHF,TGCGCCAGCAGCCAACATCAGGAGGAGGGGAGGCAGCCCCAGCATTTT
-,TRBV5-4,-,TRBJ1-6,CASTPGASYNSPLHF,TGTGCCAGCACCCCAGGGGCCTCCTATAATTCACCCCTCCACTTT
TRBD1,TRBV5-1,-,TRBJ2-1,CASRTGQGAPNEQFF,TGCGCCAGCAGAACGGGACAGGGGGCGCCCAATGAGCAGTTCTTC
-,TRBV5-4,-,TRBJ2-7,CASSPEALRGYEQYF,TGTGCCAGCAGCCCGGAGGCCCTCAGGGGCTACGAGCAGTACTTC
-,TRBV11-2,few,TRBJ2-3,CASSFRSRADTQYF,TGTGCCAGCAGCTTTAGGTCCCGTGCCGATACGCAGTATTTT
TRBD2,TRBV9,once,TRBJ2-1,CASSAGLAGERNEQFF,TGTGCCAGCAGCGCCGGACTAGCGGGAGAAAGAAATGAGCAGTTCTTC
-,TRBV7-2,-,TRBJ1-6,CASSADRRREGSYNSPLHF,TGTGCCAGCAGCGCAGACAGGCGGCGGGAGGGCTCCTATAATTCACCCCTCCACTTT
-,TRBV21-1,-,TRBJ2-1,CASSKSWVAGEVNEQFF,TGTGCCAGCAGCAAATCCTGGGTAGCGGGAGAAGTCAATGAGCAGTTCTTC
-,TRBV5-1,-,TRBJ2-5,CASRMRTQETQYF,TGCGCCAGCAGAATGAGGACTCAAGAGACCCAGTACTTC
-,TRBV30,once,TRBJ1-1,CAWSVNWAKNTEAFF,TGTGCCTGGAGTGTAAACTGGGCGAAGAACACTGAAGCTTTCTTT
TRBD1,TRBV6-1,-,TRBJ1-6,CASSASGTGVNSPLHF,TGTGCCAGCAGTGCCTCCGGGACAGGCGTGAATTCACCCCTCCACTTT
-,TRBV5-1,-,TRBJ1-2,CASSLVGERDGYTF,TGCGCCAGCAGCTTGGTAGGGGAGAGGGATGGCTACACCTTC
TRBD1,TRBV5-4,once,TRBJ1-4,CASSLKRGRNEKLFF,TGTGCCAGCAGCTTGAAGAGGGGGCGGAATGAAAAACTGTTTTTT